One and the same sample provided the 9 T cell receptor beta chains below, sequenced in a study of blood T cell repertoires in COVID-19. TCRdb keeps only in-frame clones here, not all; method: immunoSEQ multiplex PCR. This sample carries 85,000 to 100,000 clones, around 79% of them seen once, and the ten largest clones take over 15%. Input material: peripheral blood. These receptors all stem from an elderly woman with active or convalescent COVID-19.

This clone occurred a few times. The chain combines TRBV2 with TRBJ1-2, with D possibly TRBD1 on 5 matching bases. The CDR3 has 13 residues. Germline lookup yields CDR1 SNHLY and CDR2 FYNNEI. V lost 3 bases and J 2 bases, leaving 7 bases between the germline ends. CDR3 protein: CASSDRANYGYTF. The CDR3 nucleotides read TGTGCCAGCAGTGACAGGGCAAACTATGGCTACACCTTC.

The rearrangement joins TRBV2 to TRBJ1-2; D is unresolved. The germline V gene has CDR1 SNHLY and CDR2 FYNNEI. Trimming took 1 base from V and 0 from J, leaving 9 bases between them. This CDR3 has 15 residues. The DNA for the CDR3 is TGTGCCAGCAGTGAAGAGAGGTCAACTAACTATGGCTACACCTTC. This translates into CASSEERSTNYGYTF. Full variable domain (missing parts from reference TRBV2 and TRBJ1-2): EPEVTQTPSHQVTQMGQEVILRCVPISNHLYFYWYRQILGQKVEFLVSFYNNEISEKSEIFDDQFSVERPDGSNFTLKIRSTKLEDSAMYFCASSEERSTNYGYTFGSGTRLTVV.

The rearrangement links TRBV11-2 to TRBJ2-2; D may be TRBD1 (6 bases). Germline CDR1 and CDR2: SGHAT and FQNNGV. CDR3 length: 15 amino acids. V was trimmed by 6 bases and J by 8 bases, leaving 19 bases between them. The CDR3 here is CASRRQTSRGGELFF. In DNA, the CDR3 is TGTGCCAGCAGGCGACAGACTTCGAGGGGGGGGGAGCTGTTTTTT.

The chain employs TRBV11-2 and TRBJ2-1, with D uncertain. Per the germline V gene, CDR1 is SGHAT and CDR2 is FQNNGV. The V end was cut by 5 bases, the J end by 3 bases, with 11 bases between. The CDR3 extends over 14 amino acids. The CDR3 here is CASSLLRNYNEQFF. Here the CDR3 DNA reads TGTGCCAGCAGCCTCTTGAGGAACTACAATGAGCAGTTCTTC.

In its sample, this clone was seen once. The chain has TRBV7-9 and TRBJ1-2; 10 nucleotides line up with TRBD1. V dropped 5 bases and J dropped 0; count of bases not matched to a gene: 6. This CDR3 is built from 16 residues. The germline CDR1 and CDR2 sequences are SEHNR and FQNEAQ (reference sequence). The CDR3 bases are TGTGCCAGCAGCCAAGGGACAGGGGATACTAACTATGGCTACACCTTC. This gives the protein CASSQGTGDTNYGYTF. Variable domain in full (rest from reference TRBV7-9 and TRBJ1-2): DTGVSQNPRHKITKRGQNVTFRCDPISEHNRLYWYRQTLGQGPEFLTYFQNEAQLEKSRLLSDRFSAERPKGSFSTLEIQRTEQGDSAMYLCASSQGTGDTNYGYTFGSGTRLTVV.

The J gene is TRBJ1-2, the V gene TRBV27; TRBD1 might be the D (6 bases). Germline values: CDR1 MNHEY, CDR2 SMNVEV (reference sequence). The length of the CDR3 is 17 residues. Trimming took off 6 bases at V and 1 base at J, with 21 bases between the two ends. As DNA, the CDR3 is TGTGCCAGCAGCACTGCCCCTCACAGGGCTAATAACTATGGCTACACCTTC. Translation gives CASSTAPHRANNYGYTF.

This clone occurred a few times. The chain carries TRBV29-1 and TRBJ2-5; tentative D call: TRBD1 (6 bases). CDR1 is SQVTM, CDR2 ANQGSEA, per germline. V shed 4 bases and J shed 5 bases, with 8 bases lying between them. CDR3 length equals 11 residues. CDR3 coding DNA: TGCAGCGTTGCACAGGGTGAGACCCAGTACTTC. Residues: CSVAQGETQYF.

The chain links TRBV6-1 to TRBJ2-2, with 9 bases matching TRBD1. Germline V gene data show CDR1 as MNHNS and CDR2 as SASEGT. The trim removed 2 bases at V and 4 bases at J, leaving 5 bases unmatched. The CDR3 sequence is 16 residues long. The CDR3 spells CASSEMGQGSTGELFF. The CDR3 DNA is TGTGCCAGCAGTGAAATGGGACAGGGTAGCACCGGGGAGCTGTTTTTT.

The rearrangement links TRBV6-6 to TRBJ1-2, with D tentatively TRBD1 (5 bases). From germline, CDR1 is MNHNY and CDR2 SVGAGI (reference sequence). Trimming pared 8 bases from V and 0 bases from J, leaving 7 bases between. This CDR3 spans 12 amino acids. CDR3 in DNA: TGTGCCAGCGGAGGGGCTAACTATGGCTACACCTTC. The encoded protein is CASGGANYGYTF.